This TCR beta chain originates from a study of shared clonotypes between healthy human individuals (dated by TCRdb to 2018 to 2021). At the level of the whole study: Two women and a few men aged 18 to 49 years were included in the cohort. For each donor, CD4 naive and CD4 memory were each given three plates, CD8 naive was given two plates, and CD8 memory was given one plate. The study deeply sequenced blood TCR repertoires of about 5 healthy adults to estimate repertoire size and the extent of clonotype sharing between individuals. Libraries were prepared and TCR repertoires were sequenced by different laboratories using diverse techniques, in order to increase sequencing depth and limit assay-specific biases. Per donor, leukapheresis produced somewhere between about 0.8 and 9.5 billion PBMCs.

Overall results and qualifications from the work: Pairwise subsampling led to the expectation that sequencing depth would affect the degree of clonotype sharing among donors. Even with the large sequencing depth, rarefaction of the sorted-subset datasets indicated that sequencing was incomplete. When four donors were compared, the shared fraction of clonotypes was about 5.5% for naive CD4, approximately 3.3% for naive CD8, roughly 2.3% for memory CD4, and 0.4% for memory CD8. Estimated clonotype richness was generally larger for naive than for memory subsets. The genetic and exposure-history diversity represented was limited by the small number of donors. Higher generation probabilities were observed for clonotypes shared by all four sorted-subset donors than for non-shared clonotypes. Sampling was limited to blood, and TCR repertoires in tissue likely differ from TCR repertoires in blood.

CDR1 SGHDT and CDR2 YYEEEE are derived from the germline V gene. Spanning cysteine to phenylalanine, the CDR3 consists of 12 amino acids. Only the CDR3 region is kept as DNA, spanning 36 bases read in frame from base 1. The V end loses 0 bases and the J end loses 12 bases, and a stretch of 7 bases separates them. In the case of this clone: The target of this receptor is not known. Base qualities are not at hand, and no much larger clone is one base apart.

TCR CDR3 regions were amplified from genomic DNA by multiplex PCR using the deep immunoSEQ assay. Extracted genomic DNA from each cell subset was spread evenly across all wells of several immunoSEQ 96-well plates, with each plate serving as a replicate. Each replicate PCR for sorted subsets received approximately 200 ng genomic DNA, equal to around 32,000 T cell genomes. Purified libraries were quantified with a Qubit 3.0 fluorometer, sized on a Bioanalyzer 2100, and re-quantified with the KAPA Library Quantification kit. Each immunoSEQ 96-well plate was sequenced on its own single-read 150-cycle Illumina NextSeq 550 flow cell. Regarding the original processing steps: Because only junctional sequences without quality scores were contained in the immunoSEQ output, filtering matching that applied to full-length reads could not be performed. Sequences were annotated with PyIR, a Python wrapper for IgBLAST v1.9, using IMGT germline references to assign V/J genes and CDR3. Any read was removed if the V/J assignment was weak (E-value above 1e-6), the CDR3 was missing, or the read contained stop codons, out-of-frame junctions, or ambiguous translated residues. A V3J clonotype was defined by an identical inferred V gene, J gene, and CDR3 amino acid sequence. Percentage overlap between repertoires was computed as shared unique clonotypes divided by the size of the smaller repertoire. RTK rarefaction, the Chao1 estimator, and Recon v2.1 estimates of unobserved clonotypes were used to assess repertoire richness. Generation probabilities were computed with OLGA for all TCRbeta clonotypes obtained by the gDNA method from several donors. TCRdb provides this immuneACCESS table in a form limited to in-frame rearrangements. Some clones are lacking; in checked studies, under half of them reflect an unresolved V gene, and why the rest are absent is not known. The V and J calls and clone size are taken from that table; D and trimming were inferred from the DNA. The sample table records over a million clones; about 70% of these occur just once. The ten largest clonotypes hold 1.5% of the sample.

The donors were healthy, HIV-negative adults with no recently reported acute infections or vaccinations. Every donor was a Caucasian adult residing in Nashville, Tennessee, USA. CD4+ T cells were enriched through magnetic negative selection, after which naive cells were positively selected on CD45RA and the remaining negative fraction served as the memory subset. Blood was obtained by leukapheresis, after which PBMCs were separated by Ficoll-Histopaque density gradient centrifugation and cryopreserved in liquid nitrogen vapor phase. Analytical flow cytometry was used to check the purity and quantity of each magnetically sorted T cell population. Genomic DNA was isolated from each sorted fraction and quantified by UV absorbance on a Nanodrop 2000c.

Source material: memory CD4+ T cells sorted from blood. The sample's cell subset or site label is to be understood as: CD45RA-negative fraction. The receptor's source is a man younger than 35 in good health. Rearrangement joined TRBV5-6 to TRBJ1-6, with no D gene named confidently. The DNA sequence is as follows: TGTGCCAGCAGCTTGGCCTGGGGACCCCTCCACTTT. Translated, it gives CASSLAWGPLHF.